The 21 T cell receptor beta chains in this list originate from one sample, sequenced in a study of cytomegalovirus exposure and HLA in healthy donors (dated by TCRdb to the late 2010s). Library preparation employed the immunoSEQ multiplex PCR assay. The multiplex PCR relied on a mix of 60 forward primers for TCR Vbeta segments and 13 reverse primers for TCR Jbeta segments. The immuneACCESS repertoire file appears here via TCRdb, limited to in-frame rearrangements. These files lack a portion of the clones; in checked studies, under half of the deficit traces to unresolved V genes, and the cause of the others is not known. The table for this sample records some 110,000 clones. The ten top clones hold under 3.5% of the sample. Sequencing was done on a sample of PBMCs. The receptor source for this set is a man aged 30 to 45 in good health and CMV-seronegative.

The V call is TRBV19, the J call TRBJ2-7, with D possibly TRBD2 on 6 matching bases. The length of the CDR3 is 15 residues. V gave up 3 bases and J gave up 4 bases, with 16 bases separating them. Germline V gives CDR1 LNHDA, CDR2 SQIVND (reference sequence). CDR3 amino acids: CASSIGGTVSYEQYF. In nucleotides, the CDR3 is TGTGCCAGTAGTATTGGAGGGACGGTTTCTTACGAGCAGTACTTC.

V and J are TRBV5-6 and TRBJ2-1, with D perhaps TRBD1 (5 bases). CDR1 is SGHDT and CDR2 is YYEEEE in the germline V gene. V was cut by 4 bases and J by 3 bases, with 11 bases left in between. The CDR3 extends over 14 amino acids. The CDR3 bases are TGTGCCAGCAGCCCGGACGACAGCTACAATGAGCAGTTCTTC. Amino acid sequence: CASSPDDSYNEQFF.

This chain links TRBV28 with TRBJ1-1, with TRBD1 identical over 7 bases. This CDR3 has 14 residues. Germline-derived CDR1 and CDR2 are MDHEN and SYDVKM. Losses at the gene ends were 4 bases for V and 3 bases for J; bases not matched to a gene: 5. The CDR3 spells CASSSGTDYTEAFF. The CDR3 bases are TGTGCCAGCAGTTCCGGGACAGACTACACTGAAGCTTTCTTT.

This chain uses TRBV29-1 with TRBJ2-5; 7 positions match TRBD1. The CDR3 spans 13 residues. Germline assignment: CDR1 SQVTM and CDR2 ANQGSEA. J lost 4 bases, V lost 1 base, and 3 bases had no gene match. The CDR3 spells CSVEARTGETQYF. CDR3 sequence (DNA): TGCAGCGTTGAAGCAAGGACAGGAGAGACCCAGTACTTC.

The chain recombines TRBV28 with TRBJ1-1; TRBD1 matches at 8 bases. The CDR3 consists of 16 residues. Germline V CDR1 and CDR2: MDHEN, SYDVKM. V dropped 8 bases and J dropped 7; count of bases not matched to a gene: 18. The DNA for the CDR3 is TGTGCCAGCTTAGGCCTTGGGAGACAGGGGATTAATGAAGCTTTCTTT. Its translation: CASLGLGRQGINEAFF.

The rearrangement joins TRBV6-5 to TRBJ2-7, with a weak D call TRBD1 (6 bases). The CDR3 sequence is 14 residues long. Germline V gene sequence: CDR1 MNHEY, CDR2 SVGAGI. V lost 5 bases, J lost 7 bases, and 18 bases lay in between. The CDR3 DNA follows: TGTGCCAGCAGTCCCTCCCCGCAGGGGAGTGAGCAGTACTTC. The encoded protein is CASSPSPQGSEQYF.

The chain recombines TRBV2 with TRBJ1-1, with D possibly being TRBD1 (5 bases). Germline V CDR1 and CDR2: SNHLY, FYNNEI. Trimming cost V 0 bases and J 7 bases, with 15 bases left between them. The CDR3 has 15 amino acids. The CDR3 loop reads CASSEARGVGIEAFF. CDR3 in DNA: TGTGCCAGCAGTGAAGCCCGGGGGGTGGGGATTGAAGCTTTCTTT.

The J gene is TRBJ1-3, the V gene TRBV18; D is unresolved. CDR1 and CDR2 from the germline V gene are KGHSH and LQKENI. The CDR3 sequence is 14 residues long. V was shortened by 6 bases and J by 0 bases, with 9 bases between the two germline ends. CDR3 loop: CASSGQDSGNTIYF. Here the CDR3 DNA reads TGTGCCAGCTCCGGCCAGGACTCTGGAAACACCATATATTTT.

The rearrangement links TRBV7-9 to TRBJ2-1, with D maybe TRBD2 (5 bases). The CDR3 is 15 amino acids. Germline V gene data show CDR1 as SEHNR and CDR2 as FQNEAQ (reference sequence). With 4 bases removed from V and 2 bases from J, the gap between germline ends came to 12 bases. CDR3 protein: CASSSHSVPYNEQFF. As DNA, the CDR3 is TGTGCCAGCAGCTCCCATAGCGTCCCCTACAATGAGCAGTTCTTC.

The CDR3 coding sequence is TGCGCCAGCAGCCAAGATGGAAGGGGTTCTACCTTATATGGCTACACCTTC. This translates into CASSQDGRGSTLYGYTF. V and J are TRBV4-1 and TRBJ1-2, with D possibly being TRBD1 (5 bases). Germline V gives CDR1 MGHRA, CDR2 YSYEKL. There are 17 residues in the CDR3. V lost 0 bases and J lost 5, with 19 bases in between.

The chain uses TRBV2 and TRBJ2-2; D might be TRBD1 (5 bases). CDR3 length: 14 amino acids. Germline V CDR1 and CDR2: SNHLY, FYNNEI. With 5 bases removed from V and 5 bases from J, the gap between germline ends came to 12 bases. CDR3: CASSYPPGTGELFF. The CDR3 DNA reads TGTGCCAGCAGTTATCCACCAGGGACCGGGGAGCTGTTTTTT.

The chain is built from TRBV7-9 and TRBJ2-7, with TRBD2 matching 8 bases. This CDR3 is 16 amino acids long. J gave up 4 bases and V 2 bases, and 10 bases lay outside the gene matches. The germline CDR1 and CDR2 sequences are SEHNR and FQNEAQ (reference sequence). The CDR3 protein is CASSLRGSGGSYEQYF. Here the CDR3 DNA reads TGTGCCAGCAGCTTAAGAGGTTCGGGGGGGTCATACGAGCAGTACTTC.

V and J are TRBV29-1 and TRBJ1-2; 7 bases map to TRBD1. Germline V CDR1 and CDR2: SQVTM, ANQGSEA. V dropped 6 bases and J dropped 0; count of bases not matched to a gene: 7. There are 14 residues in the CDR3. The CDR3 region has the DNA TGCAGCGTGAACACAGGGGCCCCTAACTATGGCTACACCTTC. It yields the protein CSVNTGAPNYGYTF.

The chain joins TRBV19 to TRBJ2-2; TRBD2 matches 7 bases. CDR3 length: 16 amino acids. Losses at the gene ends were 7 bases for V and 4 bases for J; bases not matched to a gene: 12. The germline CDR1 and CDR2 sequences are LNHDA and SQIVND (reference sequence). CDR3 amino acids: CASNLRTGEGTGELFF. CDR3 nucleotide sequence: TGTGCCAGTAATCTCCGGACGGGGGAGGGCACCGGGGAGCTGTTTTTT.

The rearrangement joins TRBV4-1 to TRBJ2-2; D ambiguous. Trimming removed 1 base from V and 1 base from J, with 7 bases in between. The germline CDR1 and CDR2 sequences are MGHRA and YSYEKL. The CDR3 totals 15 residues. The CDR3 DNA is TGCGCCAGCAGCCAAGTCAGAGGGAACACCGGGGAGCTGTTTTTT. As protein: CASSQVRGNTGELFF.

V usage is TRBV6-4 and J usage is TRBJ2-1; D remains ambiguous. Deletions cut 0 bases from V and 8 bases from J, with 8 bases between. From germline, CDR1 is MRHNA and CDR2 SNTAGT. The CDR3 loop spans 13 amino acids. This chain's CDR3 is CASSDSSRDEQFF. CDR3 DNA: TGTGCCAGCAGTGACTCCTCTCGTGATGAGCAGTTCTTC.

For the CDR3, the DNA is TGTGCCAGCATGGATACCCTAGCGTTTTCCTACGAGCAGTACTTC. Its translation: CASMDTLAFSYEQYF. The rearrangement joins TRBV2 to TRBJ2-7; a possible D gene is TRBD2 (6 bases). Germline CDR1 reads SNHLY; CDR2 reads FYNNEI. The V and J ends lost 7 bases and 1 base respectively, with 17 bases between them. This CDR3 has 15 amino acids.

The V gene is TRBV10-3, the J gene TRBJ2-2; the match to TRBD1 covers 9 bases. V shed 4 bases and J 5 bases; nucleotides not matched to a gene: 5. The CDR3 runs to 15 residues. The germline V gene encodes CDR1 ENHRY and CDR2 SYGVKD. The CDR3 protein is CAISATGGYTGELFF. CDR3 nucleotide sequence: TGTGCCATCAGTGCGACAGGGGGGTATACCGGGGAGCTGTTTTTT.

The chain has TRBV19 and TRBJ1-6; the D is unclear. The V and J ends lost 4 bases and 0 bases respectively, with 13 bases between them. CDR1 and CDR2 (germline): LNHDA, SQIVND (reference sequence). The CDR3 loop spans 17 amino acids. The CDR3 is CASSTGEKSSYNSPLHF. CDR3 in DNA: TGTGCCAGTAGTACCGGTGAAAAGAGCTCCTATAATTCACCCCTCCACTTT.

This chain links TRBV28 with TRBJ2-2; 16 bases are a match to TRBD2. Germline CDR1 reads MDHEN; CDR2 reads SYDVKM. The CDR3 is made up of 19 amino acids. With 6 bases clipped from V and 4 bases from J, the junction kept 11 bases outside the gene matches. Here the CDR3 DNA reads TGTGCCAGCAGCTCGGGACTAGCGGGAGGGGGTCTCCTCACCGGGGAGCTGTTTTTT. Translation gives CASSSGLAGGGLLTGELFF.

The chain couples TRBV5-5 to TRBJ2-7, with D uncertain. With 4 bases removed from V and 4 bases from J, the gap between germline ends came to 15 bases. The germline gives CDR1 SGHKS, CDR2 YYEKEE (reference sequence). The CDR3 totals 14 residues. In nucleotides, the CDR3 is TGTGCCAGCAGCCTAGGAAGAGAGGCGTACGAGCAGTACTTC. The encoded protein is CASSLGREAYEQYF. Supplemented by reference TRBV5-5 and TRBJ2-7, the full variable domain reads DAGVTQSPTHLIKTRGQQVTLRCSPISGHKSVSWYQQVLGQGPQFIFQYYEKEERGRGNFPDRFSARQFPNYSSELNVNALLLGDSALYLCASSLGREAYEQYFGPGTRLTVT.